This T cell receptor beta chain was sequenced during a study of shared clonotypes between healthy human individuals. Whole-study context: Each donor contributed plates that comprised three CD4 naive, three CD4 memory, two CD8 naive and one CD8 memory.

V shed 4 bases and J 10 bases; nucleotides not matched to a gene: 12. CDR3 length equals 15 residues. CDR1 and CDR2 (germline): GTSNPN, SVGIG (reference sequence). Data came from immunoSEQ multiplex PCR; TCRdb stores just in-frame clones and leaves some out. The sample lists 2 million to 2.5 million clones; 93% were seen once. V usage is TRBV30 and J usage is TRBJ1-6, with 8 bases that match TRBD1. This TCR came from a man younger than 35 in good health. Some clones in this sample may be carry-over from other donors' samples. The sequencing sample was made of naive CD4+ T cells from PBMCs. Subset given: CD45RA+ positively selected. The chain's CDR3 is CAWTRTTGVASPLHF. The CDR3 DNA reads TGTGCCTGGACACGGACGACAGGGGTGGCCTCACCCCTCCACTTT.